The entry that follows covers one T cell receptor beta chain sequence. The antigen remains undetermined. The data originate from a study of post-analysis software for immune sequencing data. Whole-study results and caveats: Five TRBV segments (TRBV5-6, TRBV5-1 and TRBV20-1 among them) occurred more frequently in patients than in controls.

cDNA libraries of TCR beta carried unique molecular identifiers. TCRdb ran MiXCR on the PCR reads and lists one entry per CDR3 protein. The data contain about 400,000 distinct CDR3 sequences, roughly 35% of them seen just once; the ten biggest clones take up about an eighth. Germline V gives CDR1 SEHNR, CDR2 FQNEAQ (reference sequence). Trimming cost V 4 bases and J 6 bases, with 16 bases left between them. The CDR3 spans 14 residues. The TCR originated in a girl aged 5-17 years with multiple sclerosis. The rearrangement joins TRBV7-9 to TRBJ2-7; D uncertain. The sample was blood. Here the CDR3 reads CASSSGSRASEQYF. The CDR3 nucleotides read TGTGCCAGCAGCTCCGGGTCCCGGGCCTCCGAGCAGTACTTC.